The TCR beta chain under discussion was sequenced for a study of monozygotic twins with inflammatory bowel disease. UMIs that included a 6-nucleotide sample barcode were added by template switching, which took place during cDNA synthesis. TCRdb reanalyzed the 5' RACE reads, giving one entry per CDR3 protein sequence and no DNA. In total, the table holds about 450,000 distinct CDR3 sequences. This CDR3 region has 16 residues. Germline CDR1 is MDHEN and CDR2 is SYDVKM. V gene TRBV28 combines with J gene TRBJ2-1; absent DNA, TCRdb's TRBD1 call cannot be checked. Sequencing input: blood. The sequence was collected from a human donor with ulcerative colitis or Crohn's disease, or a healthy co-twin of an affected twin (not recorded which). CDR3 loop: CASSPTGGERYNEQFF.